This T cell receptor (beta chain) came from a study of OX40 agonist ivuxolimab in advanced cancers. Looking at the study overall: Mean age approximately 66 years, range about 23 to 80; approximately 80% male. Whole-study results and caveats: Dose levels from 0.1 to 3.0 mg/kg saw CD4+ and CD8+ blood T cells expand clonally by week 6.

TCRdb keeps only in-frame clones here, not all; method: immunoSEQ multiplex PCR. The table lists tens of thousands of clones, approximately 82% of them singletons. Germline values: CDR1 KGHSH, CDR2 LQKENI. V lost 3 bases and J 7 bases, leaving 19 bases between the germline ends. CDR3 length: 16 residues. As concerns this clone: What it binds is unknown.

The source was CD4+ or CD8+ T cells sorted from blood, collected in a trial of the OX40 agonist ivuxolimab. The receptor was derived from an adult with an advanced solid tumor such as melanoma, head and neck, liver or kidney cancer. The V gene is TRBV18, the J gene TRBJ2-1; unclear D gene. CDR3 amino acids: CASSPLDPSLENEQFF. In nucleotides, the CDR3 is TGTGCCAGCTCACCTCTTGACCCTTCTCTGGAGAATGAGCAGTTCTTC.